The 8 T cell receptor beta chains presented below share a single source sample, sequenced in a study of early T cells in non-severe SARS-CoV-2 infection. Via MiXCR, TCRdb re-called the 5' RACE reads, giving one row per CDR3 protein. The sample lists about 62,000 distinct CDR3 sequences; about 9.9% were seen once. Sequencing was done on a sample of whole blood. These receptors were collected from an adult who was a healthcare worker with PCR-confirmed SARS-CoV-2 infection or an uninfected control (not recorded which).

This clonotype appeared a few times. The chain joins TRBV6-6 to TRBJ1-6, with 8 bases lining up with TRBD1. The CDR3 covers 16 residues. Unmatched junction bases numbered 12, after V lost 6 bases and J lost 8 bases. The V gene's germline CDR1 is MNHNY and CDR2 SVGAGI (reference sequence). CDR3 nucleotides: TGTGCCAGCAGGAGACAGGGGCTGGAATCTGATTCACCCCTCCACTTT. As protein: CASRRQGLESDSPLHF.

The sample holds a few counts of this clonotype. The CDR3 DNA is TGCGCCAGCAGGGGGGACAGGGTAACCACCGGGGAGCTGTTTTTT. Its protein product is CASRGDRVTTGELFF. V is TRBV10-2 and J is TRBJ2-2, with 9 bases that match TRBD1. J gave up 4 bases and V 6 bases, and 6 bases lay outside the gene matches. Germline CDR1 is WSHSY and CDR2 is SAAADI. CDR3 size: 15 residues.

This clonotype was found a few times. V gene TRBV5-1 combines with J gene TRBJ1-2, with unresolved D. CDR3 length: 14 residues. Germline V lookup: CDR1 SGHRS, CDR2 YFSETQ. V lost 0 bases and J lost 3, with 9 bases in between. CDR3 sequence: CASSLGTTDYGYTF. The CDR3 nucleotides read TGCGCCAGCAGCTTGGGCACGACTGACTATGGCTACACCTTC.

This clonotype was counted a few times. V gene TRBV6-5 combines with J gene TRBJ2-3; TRBD2 is a possible D gene (6 bases). Germline-derived CDR1 and CDR2 are MNHEY and SVGAGI. CDR3 length: 16 amino acids. Trimming cost V 0 bases and J 3 bases, with 13 bases left between them. The CDR3 sequence is CASSYSTAGGTDTQYF. Here the CDR3 DNA reads TGTGCCAGCAGTTACTCGACGGCTGGGGGGACAGATACGCAGTATTTT.

This clonotype is medium-sized in the sample. CDR3 sequence reads: CASTLGVGANYGYTF. DNA of the CDR3: TGTGCCAGCACCTTAGGGGTCGGGGCTAACTATGGCTACACCTTC. This sequence joins TRBV28 and TRBJ1-2; possibly TRBD1 for D (5 bases). V was shortened by 7 bases and J by 0 bases, with 15 bases between the two germline ends. The CDR3 runs to 15 residues. Germline loops: CDR1 MDHEN, CDR2 SYDVKM.

This clonotype was observed a few times. The rearrangement links TRBV10-1 to TRBJ1-3; D perhaps matches TRBD1 (5 bases). CDR3 length: 11 residues. Germline CDR1 reads WNHNN; CDR2 reads SYGVQD (reference sequence). DNA of the CDR3: TGCGATGGGGGGAACGGAAACACCATATATTTT. Amino acid sequence: CDGGNGNTIYF.

This clonotype has only a few counts. This chain links TRBV12-3 or TRBV12-4 with TRBJ1-1; a weak D match, TRBD1 (6 bases). The ends were cut back, 6 bases at V and 11 bases at J, with 16 bases in the middle. This CDR3 region has 12 residues. Here the CDR3 reads CASRHRVTGAFF. The CDR3 nucleotides are TGTGCCAGCAGGCACAGGGTCACAGGGGCTTTCTTT.

CDR3 DNA sequence: TGTGCCAGCAGCTTAAGCAGCACCAATCAGCCCCAGCATTTT. As protein: CASSLSSTNQPQHF. The chain joins TRBV7-3 to TRBJ1-5; D ambiguous. The CDR3 is 14 amino acids. Per germline, CDR1 SGHTA and CDR2 FQGTGA. The V gene lost 1 base and the J gene lost 3 bases, with 7 bases spanning the gap. The whole variable domain, filled in from reference TRBV7-3 and TRBJ1-5, reads GAGVSQTPSNKVTEKGKYVELRCDPISGHTALYWYRQSLGQGPEFLIYFQGTGAADDSGLPNDRFFAVRPEGSVSTLKIQRTERGDSAVYLCASSLSSTNQPQHFGDGTRLSIL.